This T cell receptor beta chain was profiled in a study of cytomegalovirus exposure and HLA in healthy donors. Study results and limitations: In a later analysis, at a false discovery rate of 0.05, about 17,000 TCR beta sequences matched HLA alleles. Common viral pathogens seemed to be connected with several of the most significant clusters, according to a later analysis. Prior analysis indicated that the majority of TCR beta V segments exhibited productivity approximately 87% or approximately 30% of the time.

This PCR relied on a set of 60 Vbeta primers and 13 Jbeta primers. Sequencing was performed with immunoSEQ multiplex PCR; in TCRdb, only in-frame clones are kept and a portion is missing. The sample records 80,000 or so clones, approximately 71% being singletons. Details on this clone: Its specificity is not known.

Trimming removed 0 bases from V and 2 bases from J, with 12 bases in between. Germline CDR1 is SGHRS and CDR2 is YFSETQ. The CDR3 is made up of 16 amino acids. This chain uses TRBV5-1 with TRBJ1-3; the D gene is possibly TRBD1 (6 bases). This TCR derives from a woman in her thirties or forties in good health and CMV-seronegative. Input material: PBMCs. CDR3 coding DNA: TGCGCCAGCAGCTTGGATATTGGACAGACTGGAAACACCATATATTTT. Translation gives CASSLDIGQTGNTIYF.